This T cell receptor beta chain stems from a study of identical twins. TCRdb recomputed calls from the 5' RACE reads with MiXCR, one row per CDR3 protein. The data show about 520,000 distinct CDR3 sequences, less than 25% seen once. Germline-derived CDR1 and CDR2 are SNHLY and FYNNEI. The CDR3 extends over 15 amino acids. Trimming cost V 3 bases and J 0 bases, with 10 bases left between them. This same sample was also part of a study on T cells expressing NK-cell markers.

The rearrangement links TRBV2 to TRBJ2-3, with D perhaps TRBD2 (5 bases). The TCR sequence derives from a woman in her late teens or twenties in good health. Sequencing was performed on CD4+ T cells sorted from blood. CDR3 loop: CASSDEGTSTDTQYF. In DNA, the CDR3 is TGTGCCAGCAGTGACGAGGGCACCAGCACAGATACGCAGTATTTT.